The 26 T cell receptor beta chains given below trace back to one sample, sequenced in a study of cytomegalovirus exposure and HLA in healthy donors. It was with 60 Vbeta and 13 Jbeta primers that the PCR ran. Profiling relied on immunoSEQ multiplex PCR, and the TCRdb table lists in-frame clones only, not all of them. The table shows some 170,000 clones, with approximately 70% occurring only once. Sequences were obtained from PBMCs. Every receptor here comes from a human donor in good health.

The chain employs TRBV10-2 and TRBJ2-1; TRBD2 matches 8 bases. Germline values: CDR1 WSHSY, CDR2 SAAADI. This CDR3 has 15 residues. After removal of 8 bases from V and 1 base from J, the junction contained 7 bases not matched to a gene. CDR3 in amino acids: CASWLGGASYNEQFF. The DNA of the CDR3 is TGCGCCAGCTGGCTCGGGGGGGCTTCCTACAATGAGCAGTTCTTC.

The chain has TRBV19 and TRBJ1-5, with 8 nucleotides matching TRBD1. The germline gives CDR1 LNHDA, CDR2 SQIVND (reference sequence). This CDR3 has 14 residues. The trim removed 4 bases at V and 4 bases at J, leaving 3 bases unmatched. CDR3: CASSKRQGNQPQHF. CDR3 DNA: TGTGCCAGTAGTAAGAGACAGGGGAATCAGCCCCAGCATTTT.

This clone was detected once. The rearrangement links TRBV5-1 to TRBJ2-3; D is unclear. V was cut by 0 bases and J by 2 bases, with 7 bases left in between. Germline CDR1 reads SGHRS; CDR2 reads YFSETQ. The CDR3 length is 14 residues. For the CDR3, the DNA is TGCGCCAGCAGCTTGGGAGTAGTCACAGATACGCAGTATTTT. Its protein product is CASSLGVVTDTQYF.

The CDR3 loop reads CASSSEQGQPLHF. In DNA, the CDR3 is TGTGCCAGCAGTTCAGAACAGGGCCAACCCCTCCACTTT. The rearrangement links TRBV6-4 to TRBJ1-6, with TRBD1 as a possible D gene (6 bases). CDR1 and CDR2 from the germline V gene are MRHNA and SNTAGT. Trimming took 5 bases from V and 12 from J, leaving 14 bases between them. CDR3 size: 13 residues.

The chain joins TRBV4-1 to TRBJ2-1, with 7 positions matching TRBD2. Trimming at V came to 2 bases and at J to 3 bases, leaving 10 bases not matched to a gene. The CDR3 is 17 amino acids. Germline values: CDR1 MGHRA, CDR2 YSYEKL. CDR3 bases: TGCGCCAGCAGCCAATACCTAGCGGTCCCCTTCTACAATGAGCAGTTCTTC. This gives the protein CASSQYLAVPFYNEQFF.

The sample holds a few counts of this clone. The rearrangement links TRBV19 to TRBJ1-5, with 8 bases that match TRBD1. This CDR3 is 16 amino acids long. The germline V gene encodes CDR1 LNHDA and CDR2 SQIVND (reference sequence). With 1 base clipped from V and 6 bases from J, the junction kept 8 bases outside the gene matches. The CDR3 DNA sequence: TGTGCCAGTAGTATAGGGACAGGGCGGCAAGGTCAGCCCCAGCATTTT. It yields the protein CASSIGTGRQGQPQHF.

CDR3 DNA: TGTGCCAGCAGCGCTACAGGACAAGAGACCCAGTACTTC. Amino acid sequence: CASSATGQETQYF. The chain links TRBV5-4 to TRBJ2-5; possible D gene TRBD1, 5 bases. The germline CDR1 and CDR2 sequences are SGHNT and YYREEE (reference sequence). The CDR3 length is 13 residues. V was trimmed by 4 bases and J by 2 bases, leaving 9 bases between them.

The chain is built from TRBV6-9 and TRBJ2-3, with TRBD1 matching 7 bases. CDR1 MNHGY and CDR2 SVAAGI come from the germline V gene. This CDR3 has 18 residues. J lost 3 bases, V lost 2 bases, and 14 bases had no gene match. The CDR3 DNA sequence: TGTGCCAGCAGTTATGTTCATGGACAGGATCAGTGGACAGATACGCAGTATTTT. Translated, it gives CASSYVHGQDQWTDTQYF.

The CDR3 here is CAISPGSQGKNIQYF. In nucleotides, the CDR3 is TGTGCCATCAGTCCCGGGAGTCAGGGCAAAAACATTCAGTACTTC. V and J are TRBV10-3 and TRBJ2-4; D is perhaps TRBD2 (6 bases). Germline V gene sequence: CDR1 ENHRY, CDR2 SYGVKD. There are 15 residues in the CDR3. V was shortened by 5 bases and J by 3 bases, with 14 bases between the two germline ends.

This chain links TRBV2 with TRBJ2-6; TRBD1 matches 11 bases. Looked up from germline, CDR1 is SNHLY and CDR2 is FYNNEI. The CDR3 totals 18 residues. J gave up 4 bases and V 3 bases, and 8 bases lay outside the gene matches. The CDR3 sequence is CASSDGQGARRGANVLTF. CDR3 sequence (DNA): TGTGCCAGCAGTGACGGACAGGGGGCCCGTCGAGGGGCCAACGTCCTGACTTTC.

As regards this clone: The junction and the germline gene differ at one end; a read error may be behind it. The chain uses TRBV7-7 and TRBJ2-7, with TRBD1 matching 8 bases. Germline lookup yields CDR1 SSHAT and CDR2 FNYEAQ (reference sequence). CDR3 length: 13 amino acids. This CDR3 reads CASSPDRGQEQYF. CDR3 sequence (DNA): TGTGCTAGCAGCCCTGACAGGGGACAGGAGCAGTACTTC. The full variable domain, rest sourced from reference TRBV7-7 and TRBJ2-7, is GAGVSQSPRYKVTKRGQDVTLRCDPISSHATLYWYQQALGQGPEFLTYFNYEAQPDKSGLPSDRFSAERPEGSISTLTIQRTEQRDSAMYRCASSPDRGQEQYFGPGTRLTVT.

The chain links TRBV7-3 to TRBJ2-2, with D unresolved. The length of the CDR3 is 14 residues. Germline V gene sequence: CDR1 SGHTA, CDR2 FQGTGA. The V and J ends lost 6 bases and 0 bases respectively, with 8 bases between them. CDR3 coding DNA: TGTGCCAGCAGACAGAGCACGAACACCGGGGAGCTGTTTTTT. This translates into CASRQSTNTGELFF.

The J gene is TRBJ1-1, the V gene TRBV9, with 8 bases identical to TRBD1. V shed 0 bases, J shed 5 bases, and the junction held 6 bases outside the gene matches. CDR1 and CDR2 (germline): SGDLS, YYNGEE. The CDR3 sequence is 15 residues long. CDR3 loop: CASSVEQGGGTEAFF. CDR3 nucleotides: TGTGCCAGCAGCGTAGAACAGGGGGGGGGAACTGAAGCTTTCTTT.

V usage is TRBV19 and J usage is TRBJ1-1; possibly TRBD1 for D (5 bases). V lost 3 bases to trimming and J lost 1 base, with 6 bases between them. CDR1 is LNHDA, CDR2 SQIVND, per germline (reference sequence). CDR3 size: 13 residues. In DNA form, the CDR3 reads TGTGCCAGTAGTATTGGGGCGAACACTGAAGCTTTCTTT. As protein: CASSIGANTEAFF.

The J gene is TRBJ2-1, the V gene TRBV7-3; TRBD2 matches at 11 bases. Germline loops: CDR1 SGHTA, CDR2 FQGTGA. V lost 3 bases, J lost 8 bases, and 6 bases stayed unmatched. The length of the CDR3 is 15 residues. The CDR3 region has the DNA TGTGCCAGCAGCTTCGTAGCGGGGGGGCTGGATGAGCAGTTCTTC. Translation gives CASSFVAGGLDEQFF.

This chain links TRBV6-1 with TRBJ1-2, with D perhaps matching TRBD1 (5 bases). V lost 3 bases and J 3 bases, leaving 5 bases between the germline ends. The CDR3 is 12 residues long. Per germline, CDR1 MNHNS and CDR2 SASEGT. The CDR3 loop is CASSDRDYGYTF. The CDR3 DNA is TGTGCCAGCAGTGACAGGGACTATGGCTACACCTTC.

A note on this clone: This same CDR3 is encoded by further DNA sequences in the sample. The genes are TRBV5-1 and TRBJ1-5, with unresolved D. CDR1 and CDR2 (germline): SGHRS, YFSETQ. Trimming took 0 bases from V and 5 from J, leaving 6 bases between them. This CDR3 has 13 amino acids. The CDR3 sequence is CASSLGPDQPQHF. In DNA form, the CDR3 reads TGCGCCAGCAGCTTGGGGCCAGATCAGCCCCAGCATTTT.

This chain links TRBV7-3 with TRBJ1-1; unclear D gene. Germline loops: CDR1 SGHTA, CDR2 FQGTGA. V lost 5 bases, J lost 2 bases, and 9 bases lay in between. This CDR3 is built from 13 residues. As DNA, the CDR3 is TGTGCCAGCAGCCTACAGATTAACACTGAAGCTTTCTTT. Amino acid sequence: CASSLQINTEAFF.

This clone was found a few times. The chain has TRBV30 and TRBJ1-2; 8 bases are shared with TRBD1. Germline V gene lookup returns CDR1 GTSNPN and CDR2 SVGIG (reference sequence). V trimming: 3 bases; J trimming: 3 bases; junction bases outside the gene matches: 6. The CDR3 covers 14 residues. CDR3 loop: CAWRLDRGDYGYTF. The CDR3 DNA is TGTGCCTGGAGATTAGACAGGGGTGACTATGGCTACACCTTC.

V gene TRBV5-5 combines with J gene TRBJ1-3, with unresolved D. V was trimmed by 2 bases and J by 4 bases, leaving 4 bases between them. CDR1 is SGHKS and CDR2 is YYEKEE in the germline V gene (reference sequence). This CDR3 contains 12 residues. In nucleotides, the CDR3 is TGTGCCAGCAGCTTAACAGGAAACACCATATATTTT. Encoded protein: CASSLTGNTIYF.

The chain couples TRBV4-1 to TRBJ2-3; D gene unclear. CDR1 and CDR2 (germline): MGHRA, YSYEKL. The V gene lost 0 bases and the J gene lost 8 bases, with 12 bases spanning the gap. The CDR3 contains 14 residues. The CDR3 reads CASSQDIQTRTQYF. CDR3 sequence (DNA): TGCGCCAGCAGCCAAGATATACAGACCCGTACGCAGTATTTT.

The table lists this clone with a count of one. One end of the junction varies from germline; a read error may be responsible. The chain links TRBV7-8 to TRBJ1-2; 8 nucleotides match TRBD1. This CDR3 is built from 12 residues. Germline lookup yields CDR1 SGHVS and CDR2 FQNEAQ. The CDR3 region has the DNA TGTGCCAGCAGCTCCGGGACAGGCCCAATTCCCTTC. As protein: CASSSGTGPIPF.

This chain connects TRBV5-1 to TRBJ1-1; no clear D gene. CDR1 and CDR2 (germline): SGHRS, YFSETQ. Trimming stripped 0 bases from V and 8 bases from J, with 11 bases between. This CDR3 is built from 13 residues. CDR3 bases: TGCGCCAGCAGCTTGGGAGGCCAGATAGAAGCTTTCTTT. It codes for CASSLGGQIEAFF.

This clone was picked up a small number of times. The chain recombines TRBV6-1 with TRBJ1-1; the D is unclear. This CDR3 is built from 14 residues. Looked up from germline, CDR1 is MNHNS and CDR2 is SASEGT. V was pared by 3 bases and J by 8 bases, with 16 bases between. The CDR3: CASSEWAWAPEAFF. The DNA of the CDR3 is TGTGCCAGCAGTGAGTGGGCCTGGGCACCGGAAGCTTTCTTT.

The chain joins TRBV7-9 to TRBJ1-1; tentative D call: TRBD1 (5 bases). The V gene lost 3 bases and the J gene lost 5 bases, with 16 bases spanning the gap. This CDR3 has 15 residues. Looked up from germline, CDR1 is SEHNR and CDR2 is FQNEAQ (reference sequence). This chain's CDR3 is CASSFTGGGWTEAFF. CDR3 bases: TGTGCCAGCAGCTTCACGGGCGGGGGTTGGACTGAAGCTTTCTTT.

In DNA form, the CDR3 reads TGTGCCAGCAGCTTGGGACAGGCTTATTCACCCCTCCACTTT. Amino acids: CASSLGQAYSPLHF. The rearrangement links TRBV7-3 to TRBJ1-6, with 8 bases lining up with TRBD1. The germline V gene has CDR1 SGHTA and CDR2 FQGTGA. This CDR3 spans 14 amino acids. After removal of 3 bases from V and 8 bases from J, the junction contained 3 bases not matched to a gene.